This T cell receptor (beta chain) appears in the sequencing data of a study of T-cell reconstitution after alpha-beta-depleted transplantation in children. Broader study findings: Several hundred graft clones that had expanded were reportedly the source of alpha-beta T cells about two months after transplant.

CDR3 size: 17 residues. The germline CDR1 and CDR2 sequences are DFQATT and SNEGSKA (reference sequence). V lost 0 bases and J lost 4; bases outside the gene matches: 11. On this clonotype: Its cognate antigen is unknown.

Preparation of the TCRbeta library involved a method that used unique molecular identifiers. TCRdb analysed the PCR reads with MiXCR anew, one entry per CDR3 protein. The sample holds 550,000 to 800,000 distinct CDR3 sequences, around 14% seen once. The sequence came from a girl aged 2-9 years with congenital amegakaryocytic thrombocytopenia, due to receive a stem cell transplant. The specimen was PBMCs, collected before TCRalphabeta/CD19-depleted stem cell transplant. The chain joins TRBV20-1 to TRBJ2-7, with TRBD2 matching over 11 bases. The CDR3 reads CSARDPKLAGELYEQYF. Written as DNA, the CDR3 is TGCAGTGCTAGAGATCCGAAACTAGCGGGAGAACTATACGAGCAGTACTTC.